There are many counts of the clone carrying this T cell receptor beta chain. Its antigen is unknown. This sample's TCRbeta library carried unique molecular identifier barcodes. TCRdb used MiXCR to reprocess the PCR reads, holding one entry per CDR3 protein. This table holds about 300,000 distinct CDR3 sequences, 9.5% to 13% found once. CDR1 is SGHDT and CDR2 is YYEEEE in the germline V gene. The CDR3 extends over 16 amino acids. V shed 3 bases and J 8 bases; nucleotides not matched to a gene: 12. The data derive from a study of T-cell reconstitution after alpha-beta-depleted transplantation in children. General observations from the study: Counts and diversity of T cells one year after transplant came mostly from newly produced T cells. For some patients, TCRbeta diversity was high at day 60 because of recipient T cells and thymic progenitors that survived. Where alpha-beta T cells came from about two months after transplant was reportedly several hundred expanded graft clones.

Sequenced here: PBMCs, sampled before TCRalphabeta/CD19-depleted stem cell transplant. The rearrangement links TRBV5-6 to TRBJ2-4, with 9 bases aligning to TRBD1. The origin of this receptor is a boy under two years old with acute myeloid leukemia, due to receive a stem cell transplant. The CDR3 spells CASSSYPGQGIDIQYF. CDR3 in DNA: TGTGCCAGCAGCTCGTACCCGGGACAGGGTATTGACATTCAGTACTTC.